The 16 T cell receptor beta chains given below trace back to one sample, sequenced in a study of control samples from healthy donors and cancer patients. Only in-frame clones appear in the TCRdb table, and some are missing; sequencing was by immunoSEQ multiplex PCR. The top ten clones hold approximately 4% of a sample with 60,000 or so clones, approximately 85% of them seen once. The sequenced sample consisted of blood. These receptors all come from a man aged 45 to 65 in good health.

The chain joins TRBV19 to TRBJ1-1; D remains ambiguous. Deletions cut 5 bases from V and 0 bases from J, with 10 bases between. CDR1 LNHDA and CDR2 SQIVND come from the germline V gene (reference sequence). The CDR3 has 14 amino acids. The CDR3: CASSRGSLNTEAFF. CDR3 in DNA: TGTGCCAGTAGTCGTGGAAGTCTGAACACTGAAGCTTTCTTT.

This chain links TRBV5-6 with TRBJ2-2, with TRBD1 identical over 9 bases. This CDR3 is 14 amino acids long. The V and J ends lost 0 bases and 6 bases, in that order; junction bases with no gene match: 0. Per germline, CDR1 SGHDT and CDR2 YYEEEE. CDR3 DNA: TGTGCCAGCAGCTTGGGACAGGGGGCCGGGGAGCTGTTTTTT. This codes for CASSLGQGAGELFF.

This clone appeared a single time. The CDR3 loop reads CASLGTVSNQPQHF. The CDR3 nucleotides read TGTGCCAGCTTGGGGACAGTTAGCAATCAGCCCCAGCATTTT. The chain has TRBV2 and TRBJ1-5; 7 nucleotides agree with TRBD1. CDR3 length equals 14 residues. Germline trimming cut 8 bases from V and 0 bases from J; bases unmatched to any gene: 4. CDR1 and CDR2 (germline): SNHLY, FYNNEI.

The sample holds a few counts of this clone. V usage is TRBV4-3 and J usage is TRBJ1-3, with TRBD1 identical over 7 bases. V lost 0 bases to trimming and J lost 7 bases; unmatched junction nucleotides: 9. Germline V CDR1 and CDR2: LGHNA, YSLEER. The CDR3 runs 16 residues. The CDR3 reads CASSQDEGAPWNTIYF. In nucleotides, the CDR3 is TGCGCCAGCAGCCAAGACGAGGGGGCGCCTTGGAACACCATATATTTT.

This rearrangement joins TRBV28 to TRBJ1-2, with D maybe TRBD1 (6 bases). Trimming pared 2 bases from V and 4 bases from J, leaving 11 bases between. CDR1 and CDR2 from the germline V gene are MDHEN and SYDVKM. This CDR3 region has 14 residues. The CDR3 here is CASSLRGGGYGYTF. The CDR3 DNA follows: TGTGCCAGCAGTTTACGGGGAGGGGGCTATGGCTACACCTTC.

The chain couples TRBV21-1 to TRBJ1-4; the DNA was not compared with TRBD1, the D call given in the table. TRBV21-1 is reported as a pseudogene. The CDR3 spans 15 residues. The CDR3 DNA is TGTGCCAGCAGCAAACACAGGGGGCGAGGTGAAAAACTGTTTTTT. Residues: CASSKHRGRGEKLFF.

The chain employs TRBV3-1 (or the pseudogene TRBV3-2) and TRBJ2-1; a possible D gene is TRBD1 (6 bases). The germline CDR1 and CDR2 sequences are LGHDT and YNNKEL (reference sequence). CDR3 size: 15 residues. V gave up 7 bases and J gave up 0 bases, with 13 bases separating them. The chain's CDR3 is CASTPGTHSYNEQFF. The CDR3 nucleotides read TGTGCCAGCACACCCGGGACACACTCCTACAATGAGCAGTTCTTC.

The chain employs TRBV10-1 and TRBJ2-5; possibly TRBD1 or TRBD2 for D (6 bases each). V lost 2 bases and J 4 bases, leaving 17 bases between the germline ends. This CDR3 spans 16 amino acids. CDR1 WNHNN and CDR2 SYGVQD come from the germline V gene (reference sequence). CDR3 sequence reads: CASSEGSRGGGETQYF. CDR3 in DNA: TGCGCCAGCAGTGAGGGGAGCAGGGGAGGTGGAGAGACCCAGTACTTC.

This sequence joins TRBV30 and TRBJ2-2; the D is unclear. The CDR3 totals 13 residues. The ends were cut back, 1 base at V and 4 bases at J, with 7 bases in the middle. Germline CDR1 reads GTSNPN; CDR2 reads SVGIG (reference sequence). CDR3 DNA: TGTGCCTGGAGTGAGGTGGGCACCGGGGAGCTGTTTTTT. This gives the protein CAWSEVGTGELFF.

The rearrangement joins TRBV18 to TRBJ1-6; D remains ambiguous. Germline lookup yields CDR1 KGHSH and CDR2 LQKENI. This CDR3 has 15 residues. V gave up 3 bases and J gave up 2 bases, with 8 bases separating them. The chain's CDR3 is CASSPPGTYNSPLHF. The CDR3 coding sequence is TGTGCCAGCTCACCGCCCGGGACCTATAATTCACCCCTCCACTTT.

J is TRBJ2-7 and V is TRBV4-3, with D possibly TRBD2 on 7 matching bases. CDR3 size: 15 residues. Trimming took 0 bases from V and 7 from J, leaving 16 bases between them. Germline V gives CDR1 LGHNA, CDR2 YSLEER. The CDR3 DNA sequence: TGCGCCAGCAGCCAAGAGGAGGGGGGGGCGCGGGAGCAGTACTTC. Translated, it gives CASSQEEGGAREQYF.

The V gene is TRBV24-1, the J gene TRBJ2-1; 9 nucleotides agree with TRBD2. The germline V gene encodes CDR1 KGHDR and CDR2 SFDVKD. The CDR3 covers 17 residues. Germline trimming cut 0 bases from V and 6 bases from J; bases unmatched to any gene: 8. This CDR3 is CATSDLLPREGINEQFF. CDR3 in DNA: TGTGCCACCAGTGATTTGCTGCCGCGGGAGGGGATCAATGAGCAGTTCTTC.

This clone has only a few counts. The gene calls are TRBV24-1 and TRBJ2-3; D remains unclear. There are 14 residues in the CDR3. The germline V and J ends were trimmed by 3 bases and 6 bases, with 12 bases remaining between them. Germline CDR1 KGHDR, CDR2 SFDVKD. The CDR3 DNA is TGTGCCACCAGTGATGCCCCATTAGGGGATACGCAGTATTTT. Amino acids: CATSDAPLGDTQYF.

CDR3 in amino acids: CASRRGDYGYTF. CDR3 coding DNA: TGTGCCAGCAGACGGGGAGACTATGGCTACACCTTC. This chain joins TRBV6-6 and TRBJ1-2; D gene uncertain. The germline gives CDR1 MNHNY, CDR2 SVGAGI (reference sequence). V was cut by 6 bases and J by 3 bases, with 8 bases left in between. CDR3 length: 12 amino acids.

The table lists this clone with a count of one. V is TRBV13 and J is TRBJ2-1, with a weak D call TRBD2 (6 bases). V was shortened by 1 base and J by 8 bases, with 12 bases between the two germline ends. Per germline, CDR1 PRHDT and CDR2 FYEKMQ (reference sequence). The CDR3 covers 14 residues. CDR3: CASSLERGGYEQFF. CDR3 coding DNA: TGTGCCAGCAGCTTAGAACGGGGAGGATATGAGCAGTTCTTC.

This clone appeared a single time. J is TRBJ2-3 and V is TRBV27; 16 bases agree with TRBD2. The CDR3 is made up of 17 amino acids. With V trimmed by 3 bases and J by 3 bases, 3 bases remained unmatched. Per the germline V gene, CDR1 is MNHEY and CDR2 is SMNVEV (reference sequence). The CDR3 DNA follows: TGTGCCAGCAGTTTGGGACTAGCGGGAGGGCTTACAGATACGCAGTATTTT. This gives the protein CASSLGLAGGLTDTQYF.